Given below is one T cell receptor (beta chain) in context. Its antigen is unknown. This specimen comes from a study of PD-1 blockade in classical Hodgkin lymphoma. Study-wide background: Each patient was given nivolumab 3 mg/kg through a vein every 2 weeks. Study-wide results and caveats: In newly diagnosed patients, baseline TCR diversity was reportedly below that of healthy donors. Prior therapy or disease activity may underlie the repertoire differences, whose causes remain undefined. TCR diversity in CD4+, not CD8+, cells rose significantly by C4D1.

V shed 4 bases, J shed 8 bases, and the junction held 7 bases outside the gene matches. The CDR3 extends over 14 amino acids. Germline V gene lookup returns CDR1 MDHEN and CDR2 SYDVKM. Sequencing was performed with immunoSEQ multiplex PCR; in TCRdb, only in-frame clones are kept and a portion is missing. The data contain about 110,000 clones, approximately 89% of them singletons. Time point specified: cycle 4 day 1 (C4D1), after 6 weeks of nivolumab. All patients experienced relapse after autologous stem cell transplantation, and brentuximab vedotin exposure was variable. This TCR was sampled from a human donor with classical Hodgkin lymphoma. Sequenced here: peripheral blood mononuclear cells (PBMCs), sampled before the fourth cycle of nivolumab. The chain uses TRBV28 and TRBJ1-4; 7 bases fit TRBD1. The CDR3, as DNA: TGTGCCAGCAGTTCCGGACAGGCGGACGAAAAACTGTTTTTT. It encodes CASSSGQADEKLFF.